The 2 T cell receptor beta chains below all came from one sample that was sequenced in a study of T cell responses to AZD1222 COVID-19 vaccine. Assay: immunoSEQ multiplex PCR; the TCRdb copy retains only in-frame clones and omits some. The sample holds approximately 140,000 clones, approximately 92% seen once. Source: peripheral blood, taken 28 days after the second AZD1222 dose. These receptors all stem from an adult who received the AZD1222 COVID-19 vaccine.

V usage is TRBV19 and J usage is TRBJ2-5, with 9 bases lining up with TRBD2. The trim removed 0 bases at V and 1 base at J, leaving 6 bases unmatched. Germline values: CDR1 LNHDA, CDR2 SQIVND (reference sequence). The CDR3 is 17 residues long. The CDR3 coding sequence is TGTGCCAGTAGTATAGATAGGGCTAGCGGGATCCAAGAGACCCAGTACTTC. Translated, it gives CASSIDRASGIQETQYF.

V is TRBV10-3 and J is TRBJ1-3; D not certain. CDR1 and CDR2 from the germline V gene are ENHRY and SYGVKD. The CDR3 covers 15 residues. V was pared by 2 bases and J by 0 bases, with 8 bases between. The CDR3 nucleotides are TGTGCCATCAGTGAGGGCAGCACCTCTGGAAACACCATATATTTT. Its protein is CAISEGSTSGNTIYF.